The 18 T cell receptor beta chains below all came from one sample that was sequenced in a study of cytomegalovirus exposure and HLA in healthy donors. Amplification used 60 Vbeta primers and 13 Jbeta primers. Sequencing used immunoSEQ multiplex PCR; TCRdb keeps in-frame clones, though not all of them. The sample carries around 64,000 clones, around three quarters recorded once. The sample was PBMCs. The receptors were sampled from a man younger than 30 in good health and CMV-seropositive.

The chain recombines TRBV2 with TRBJ2-7; D gene ambiguous. Germline lookup yields CDR1 SNHLY and CDR2 FYNNEI. V lost 8 bases, J lost 6 bases, and 5 bases lay in between. The CDR3 runs 9 residues. This CDR3 reads CASGREQYF. CDR3 sequence (DNA): TGTGCCAGCGGGCGCGAGCAGTACTTC.

The chain joins TRBV7-8 to TRBJ2-1; D is unclear. The CDR3 contains 11 residues. Trimming took off 5 bases at V and 6 bases at J, with 5 bases between the two ends. The germline V gene encodes CDR1 SGHVS and CDR2 FQNEAQ. In DNA form, the CDR3 reads TGTGCCAGCAGCCCTTCCAATGAGCAGTTCTTC. It encodes CASSPSNEQFF.

V usage is TRBV15 and J usage is TRBJ2-1, with 9 bases that match TRBD1. Germline CDR1 is LNHNV and CDR2 is YYDKDF (reference sequence). This CDR3 is built from 15 residues. V gave up 1 base and J gave up 14 bases; unmatched junction bases: 12. CDR3 DNA sequence: TGTGCCACCAGCAGAGCTTCCACCCTAGGACAGGGGAAGTTCTTC. It encodes CATSRASTLGQGKFF.

V is TRBV2 and J is TRBJ2-1, with D possibly being TRBD1 (6 bases). V was trimmed by 6 bases and J by 0 bases, leaving 12 bases between them. From germline, CDR1 is SNHLY and CDR2 FYNNEI. This CDR3 is built from 15 residues. This CDR3 reads CASRAGTPSYNEQFF. As DNA, the CDR3 is TGTGCCAGCAGAGCCGGGACACCCTCCTACAATGAGCAGTTCTTC.

The V gene is TRBV5-4, the J gene TRBJ1-1, with D hard to call. V lost 3 bases and J lost 0, with 3 bases in between. The CDR3 consists of 12 residues. Per germline, CDR1 SGHNT and CDR2 YYREEE (reference sequence). The CDR3 region has the DNA TGTGCCAGCAGCTCCATGAACACTGAAGCTTTCTTT. Its protein product is CASSSMNTEAFF.

The rearrangement joins TRBV2 to TRBJ2-5; possibly TRBD1 for D (6 bases). V was pared by 9 bases and J by 5 bases, with 19 bases between. Germline V gives CDR1 SNHLY, CDR2 FYNNEI. This CDR3 is 14 amino acids long. The CDR3 protein is CASSRGVGDETQYF. The CDR3 coding sequence is TGTGCCAGTTCCAGGGGTGTGGGGGATGAGACCCAGTACTTC.

The chain joins TRBV29-1 to TRBJ2-5; TRBD1 is a possible D gene (7 bases). CDR3 length equals 13 residues. CDR1 is SQVTM, CDR2 ANQGSEA, per germline. Trimming pared 6 bases from V and 3 bases from J, leaving 14 bases between. As DNA, the CDR3 is TGCAGCGTGCGGGGACAGATTAAAGAGACCCAGTACTTC. Translated, it gives CSVRGQIKETQYF.

The chain has TRBV10-1 and TRBJ2-1; D is undetermined. V was shortened by 2 bases and J by 9 bases, with 8 bases between the two germline ends. There are 12 residues in the CDR3. The germline V gene encodes CDR1 WNHNN and CDR2 SYGVQD (reference sequence). This CDR3 is CASSEAEAEQFF. CDR3 nucleotides: TGCGCCAGCAGTGAGGCAGAGGCTGAGCAGTTCTTC.

This sequence joins TRBV6-5 and TRBJ2-5; maybe TRBD2 (6 bases). The CDR3 extends over 13 amino acids. Germline CDR1 MNHEY, CDR2 SVGAGI. Deletions cut 6 bases from V and 1 base from J, with 9 bases between. CDR3 sequence: CASRKAGQETQYF. CDR3 DNA sequence: TGTGCCAGCAGGAAAGCGGGCCAAGAGACCCAGTACTTC.

This sequence joins TRBV6-1 and TRBJ2-1; 9 nucleotides agree with TRBD2. In germline, CDR1 is MNHNS, CDR2 SASEGT. This CDR3 comprises 12 residues. With V trimmed by 4 bases and J by 14 bases, 6 bases remained unmatched. The CDR3 nucleotides are TGTGCCAGCAGTGTTAGCGGGGGAGGAAAGTTCTTC. This encodes CASSVSGGGKFF.

V and J are TRBV5-1 and TRBJ2-3; TRBD2 aligns across 13 bases. Trimming removed 2 bases from V and 3 bases from J; junction bases left unmatched: 3. The CDR3 loop spans 16 amino acids. Per the germline V gene, CDR1 is SGHRS and CDR2 is YFSETQ. The CDR3 region is CASSFTSGGVTDTQYF. The CDR3, as DNA: TGCGCCAGCAGCTTTACTAGCGGGGGGGTAACAGATACGCAGTATTTT.

V usage is TRBV28 and J usage is TRBJ1-1, with TRBD1 matching 8 bases. This CDR3 comprises 13 residues. Unmatched junction bases numbered 4, after V lost 5 bases and J lost 5 bases. Germline CDR1 is MDHEN and CDR2 is SYDVKM. CDR3 protein: CASSLDRGTEAFF. In DNA form, the CDR3 reads TGTGCCAGCAGTCTCGACAGGGGAACTGAAGCTTTCTTT.

The chain uses TRBV5-1 and TRBJ2-7; TRBD1 matches 7 bases. With 9 bases clipped from V and 0 bases from J, the junction kept 9 bases outside the gene matches. In germline, CDR1 is SGHRS, CDR2 YFSETQ. The CDR3 consists of 14 residues. The CDR3 here is CANLKGAISYEQYF. Here the CDR3 DNA reads TGCGCCAACCTAAAGGGGGCCATCTCCTACGAGCAGTACTTC.

This clone was seen once. The chain employs TRBV7-9 and TRBJ2-2; 7 bases line up with TRBD2. The CDR3 contains 16 residues. Germline CDR1 is SEHNR and CDR2 is FQNEAQ (reference sequence). After removal of 5 bases from V and 6 bases from J, the junction contained 12 bases not matched to a gene. CDR3 in DNA: TGTGCCAGCAGCCCGGTGGGGGGGAGGATCGCCGGGGAGCTGTTTTTT. Amino acid sequence: CASSPVGGRIAGELFF.

This chain links TRBV5-1 with TRBJ1-1; TRBD1 matches 8 bases. Trimming took 4 bases from V and 4 from J; bases not matched to a gene: 9. The CDR3 is made up of 15 amino acids. Germline lookup yields CDR1 SGHRS and CDR2 YFSETQ. CDR3 bases: TGCGCCAGCAGCACCTATGGACAGGGCGGCACTGAAGCTTTCTTT. This encodes CASSTYGQGGTEAFF.

V gene TRBV29-1 combines with J gene TRBJ2-5, with D possibly TRBD2 on 6 matching bases. The CDR3 is 12 amino acids. Between the trimmed V and J ends, which lost 4 bases and 4 bases, there was a span of 10 bases. The germline CDR1 and CDR2 sequences are SQVTM and ANQGSEA. CDR3 region: CSVAQGGETQYF. The CDR3 DNA is TGCAGCGTTGCCCAGGGAGGAGAGACCCAGTACTTC.

A note on this clone: Relative to the germline gene, one junction end is altered; a read error may explain this. The V gene is TRBV7-7, the J gene TRBJ2-5; a possible D gene is TRBD1 (6 bases). Looked up from germline, CDR1 is SSHAT and CDR2 is FNYEAQ (reference sequence). The CDR3 extends over 17 amino acids. In DNA form, the CDR3 reads TGTGCTAGCACCTCCCTTCCTTCGGACAGTTTGGGGGAGACCCAGTACTTC. It translates to CASTSLPSDSLGETQYF.

The rearrangement uses TRBV5-1 and TRBJ2-5; TRBD1 is a possible D gene (5 bases). The V gene's germline CDR1 is SGHRS and CDR2 YFSETQ. The CDR3 loop spans 14 amino acids. Trimming shortened V by 0 bases and J by 2 bases, and 8 bases separated the two germline ends. Written as DNA, the CDR3 is TGCGCCAGCAGCTTGGTGTCAGGGCAAGAGACCCAGTACTTC. Amino acid sequence: CASSLVSGQETQYF.